The 8 T cell receptor beta chains below were found in one sample sequenced in a study of CD8 T cells in acute hepatitis C reinfection. As for time point: naive CD8 control sorted from an acute-time-point sample. The data were produced by immunoSEQ multiplex PCR, yet TCRdb's version contains in-frame clones alone and is incomplete. The sample lists over 30,000 clones, roughly 88% occurring once. Specimen: naive CD8+ T cells from PBMCs. All receptors derive from a woman between 18 and 30 years old who spontaneously cleared hepatitis C infection.

The gene calls are TRBV7-9 and TRBJ2-7; no clear D. CDR1 is SEHNR, CDR2 FQNEAQ, per germline (reference sequence). CDR3 length: 12 residues. Trimming removed 1 base from V and 3 bases from J, with 4 bases in between. This chain's CDR3 is CASSLDDYEQYF. CDR3 bases: TGTGCCAGCAGCTTAGATGACTACGAGCAGTACTTC.

The chain combines TRBV18 with TRBJ2-1; D remains ambiguous. From germline, CDR1 is KGHSH and CDR2 LQKENI. The CDR3 is 15 residues long. Trimming removed 2 bases at V and 7 bases at J, with 15 bases between. Written as DNA, the CDR3 is TGTGCCAGCTCACCAGGGTTTGGGTCTGAAAATGAGCAGTTCTTC. Translated, it gives CASSPGFGSENEQFF.

The chain couples TRBV11-3 to TRBJ2-5; tentative D call: TRBD2 (5 bases). The CDR3 covers 13 residues. Germline V CDR1 and CDR2: SGHNT, YENEEA. With 6 bases removed from V and 3 bases from J, the gap between germline ends came to 11 bases. CDR3 sequence reads: CASSPMGEETQYF. The CDR3 DNA reads as TGTGCCAGCAGTCCCATGGGAGAAGAGACCCAGTACTTC.

This clone was found once. This chain connects TRBV18 to TRBJ2-1, with TRBD2 as a possible D gene (5 bases). Trimming pared 8 bases from V and 6 bases from J, leaving 8 bases between. CDR1 is KGHSH and CDR2 is LQKENI in the germline V gene. CDR3 length: 11 amino acids. The CDR3 DNA sequence: TGTGCCAGCCGGGGTACCAATGAGCAGTTCTTC. Its protein is CASRGTNEQFF. Looking up the rest from reference TRBV18 and TRBJ2-1 gives the full variable domain: NAGVMQNPRHLVRRRGQEARLRCSPMKGHSHVYWYRQLPEEGLKFMVYLQKENIIDESGMPKERFSAEFPKEGPSILRIQQVVRGDSAAYFCASRGTNEQFFGPGTRLTVL.

In nucleotides, the CDR3 is TGTGCCAGCAGCTTTATTATCAATGAGCAGTTCTTC. Encoded protein: CASSFIINEQFF. The chain is built from TRBV5-6 and TRBJ2-1; D uncertain. Per the germline V gene, CDR1 is SGHDT and CDR2 is YYEEEE. V lost 2 bases to trimming and J lost 6 bases, with 6 bases between them. The CDR3 has 12 residues.

This chain connects TRBV19 to TRBJ2-1; 8 nucleotides match TRBD1. Germline lookup yields CDR1 LNHDA and CDR2 SQIVND (reference sequence). The CDR3 extends over 13 amino acids. Unmatched junction bases numbered 4, after V lost 4 bases and J lost 8 bases. The CDR3 region has the DNA TGTGCCAGTAGTAGGGACAGGCCGTATGAGCAGTTCTTC. It yields the protein CASSRDRPYEQFF.

The genes are TRBV27 and TRBJ2-1, with a tentative D call TRBD2 (6 bases). V lost 10 bases and J lost 8, with 12 bases in between. The CDR3 length is 11 residues. Germline values: CDR1 MNHEY, CDR2 SMNVEV (reference sequence). The CDR3 DNA reads as TGTGCCACCGGGACGGGGGATGAGCAGTTCTTC. Its protein product is CATGTGDEQFF.

This sequence joins TRBV10-3 and TRBJ1-4; tentatively, D is TRBD1 (5 bases). CDR1 and CDR2 (germline): ENHRY, SYGVKD. The CDR3 runs 14 residues. V lost 3 bases, J lost 7 bases, and 12 bases lay in between. The CDR3 protein is CAISDVGESEKLFF. The CDR3 bases are TGTGCCATCAGTGATGTAGGGGAGAGTGAAAAACTGTTTTTT.